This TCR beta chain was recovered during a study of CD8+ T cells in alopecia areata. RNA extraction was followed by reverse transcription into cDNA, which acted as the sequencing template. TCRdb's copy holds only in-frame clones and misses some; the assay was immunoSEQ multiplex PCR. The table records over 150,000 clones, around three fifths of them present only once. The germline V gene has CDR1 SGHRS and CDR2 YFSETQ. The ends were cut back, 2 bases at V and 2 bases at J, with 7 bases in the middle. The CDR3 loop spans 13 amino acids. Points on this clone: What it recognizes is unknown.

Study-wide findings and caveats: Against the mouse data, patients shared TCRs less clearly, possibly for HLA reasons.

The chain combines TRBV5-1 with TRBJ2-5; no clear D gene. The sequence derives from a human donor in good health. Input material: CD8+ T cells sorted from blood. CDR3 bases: TGCGCCAGCAGCTTTTCACCGCAAGAGACCCAGTACTTC. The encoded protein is CASSFSPQETQYF.